The T cell receptor beta chain under discussion was sequenced for a study of cytomegalovirus exposure and HLA in healthy donors. Study outcomes and limitations: Analysis was carried out at a later point, and it linked a missense DCLRE1C variant to TCR beta V- and J-gene trimming. Reportedly, diagnosis of cytomegalovirus status by the classifier showed high specificity and sensitivity.

With respect to this clone: Its target is unknown.

This PCR relied on a set of 60 Vbeta primers and 13 Jbeta primers. Sequencing was performed with immunoSEQ multiplex PCR; in TCRdb, only in-frame clones are kept and a portion is missing. The sample's table shows about 130,000 clones. Healthy bone marrow donors formed the donor group. The V gene's germline CDR1 is LNHNV and CDR2 YYDKDF (reference sequence). V was trimmed by 1 base and J by 4 bases, leaving 20 bases between them. The CDR3 length is 18 residues. The sample taken for sequencing was PBMCs. This sequence was found in a man aged 18 to 35 in good health and CMV-seronegative. The chain couples TRBV15 to TRBJ2-1; TRBD2 might be the D (5 bases). The CDR3 region has the DNA TGTGCCACCAGCAGAGGAGTCGCTGGGCGGGCGACTTACAATGAGCAGTTCTTC. Residues: CATSRGVAGRATYNEQFF.